Listed below are T cell receptor beta chains from one sample, sequenced in a study of early T cells in non-severe SARS-CoV-2 infection. TCRdb processed the 5' RACE reads anew with MiXCR; each CDR3 protein has one entry. The sample lists roughly 43,000 distinct CDR3 sequences, 23% occurring once. The sequencing here drew on whole blood, taken at baseline. The origin of the receptors is an adult who was a healthcare worker with PCR-confirmed SARS-CoV-2 infection or an uninfected control (not recorded which). CDR3s include the opening cysteine and the closing phenylalanine or tryptophan. A D gene is named only where the DNA matches it firmly. Size values are once, few and many counts, or a class for expanded clones, and some rows have none.

clone size | J gene | V gene | D gene | CDR3 protein | CDR3 DNA
- | TRBJ2-7 | TRBV11-2 | TRBD2 | CASSLDRGEARLAVYEQYF | TGTGCCAGCAGCTTAGATCGTGGTGAGGCAAGACTAGCGGTTTACGAGCAGTACTTC
- | TRBJ2-5 | TRBV29-1 | - | CSVRSGSSRTQYF | TGCAGCGTTCGGAGCGGAAGCTCACGGACCCAGTACTTC
- | TRBJ1-1 | TRBV27 | - | CASSLQGVRLDTEAFF | TGTGCCAGCAGTTTACAGGGCGTCCGGCTGGACACTGAAGCTTTCTTT
few | TRBJ1-2 | TRBV7-6 | - | CASSLGGADYGYTF | TGTGCCAGCAGCTTAGGGGGCGCCGACTATGGCTACACCTTC
- | TRBJ2-3 | TRBV4-1 | - | CASSQVSLRGTDTQYF | TGCGCCAGCAGCCAAGTATCACTAAGAGGCACAGATACGCAGTATTTT
- | TRBJ2-7 | TRBV7-3 | - | CASSLKADSFYEQYF | TGTGCCAGCAGCCTTAAGGCGGACAGCTTTTACGAGCAGTACTTC
- | TRBJ2-7 | TRBV4-1 | TRBD1 | CASRGTATYEQYF | TGCGCCAGCAGGGGGACAGCAACCTACGAGCAGTACTTC
many | TRBJ2-3 | TRBV4-1 | - | CASSQDGGTDTQYF | TGCGCCAGCAGCCAAGATGGCGGCACAGATACGCAGTATTTT
- | TRBJ2-1 | TRBV19 | - | CASSTMRGAYNEQFF | TGTGCCAGTAGTACGATGCGGGGTGCCTACAATGAGCAGTTCTTC
- | TRBJ2-5 | TRBV7-9 | - | CASSLATGYGETQYF | TGTGCCAGCAGCTTAGCGACAGGCTATGGAGAGACCCAGTACTTC
few | TRBJ1-4 | TRBV9 | TRBD1 | CASAPTGTTANEKLFF | TGTGCCAGCGCGCCGACAGGGACTACGGCTAATGAAAAACTGTTTTTT
- | TRBJ1-5 | TRBV18 | - | CASSAGGNQPQHF | TGTGCCAGCTCGGCTGGGGGCAATCAGCCCCAGCATTTT
- | TRBJ2-1 | TRBV6-2/TRBV6-3 | TRBD1 | CASSPRRDRAYNEQFF | TGTGCCAGCAGTCCTCGACGGGACAGGGCCTACAATGAGCAGTTCTTC
- | TRBJ2-3 | TRBV5-6 | - | CASSFPTPEGDTQYF | TGTGCCAGCAGCTTCCCGACACCCGAGGGAGATACGCAGTATTTT
once | TRBJ2-1 | TRBV30 | - | CAWDGGSSYNEQFF | TGTGCCTGGGATGGGGGGAGCTCCTACAATGAGCAGTTCTTC
few | TRBJ2-2 | TRBV9 | TRBD1 | CASSGDRGYTGELFF | TGTGCCAGCAGCGGCGACAGGGGCTACACCGGGGAGCTGTTTTTT
few | TRBJ1-1 | TRBV20-1 | TRBD1 | CSAITPGQTTEAFF | TGCAGTGCCATCACACCGGGACAGACTACTGAAGCTTTCTTT
- | TRBJ2-1 | TRBV7-9 | TRBD1 | CASSLMDRGQDGQFF | TGTGCCAGCAGCTTAATGGACAGGGGGCAAGATGGGCAGTTCTTC
- | TRBJ1-5 | TRBV7-6 | - | CASSEGLSQPQHF | TGTGCCAGCAGCGAGGGCCTAAGTCAGCCCCAGCATTTT
few | TRBJ2-7 | TRBV20-1 | - | CSARRGAGGYEQYF | TGCAGTGCTAGACGCGGGGCAGGGGGCTACGAGCAGTACTTC
few | TRBJ2-2 | TRBV2 | - | CASSENRDTGELFF | TGTGCCAGCAGTGAAAACAGAGACACCGGGGAGCTGTTTTTT
- | TRBJ2-1 | TRBV7-2 | TRBD1 | CASVRDRVRNEQFF | TGTGCCAGCGTCCGGGACAGGGTCCGCAATGAGCAGTTCTTC
- | TRBJ1-6 | TRBV6-6 | - | CASSNPSPLHF | TGTGCCAGCAGTAACCCTTCGCCCCTCCACTTT
- | TRBJ1-2 | TRBV6-6 | - | CASTTLGRLEGYTF | TGTGCCAGCACCACCCTAGGACGGCTAGAGGGCTACACCTTC
few | TRBJ2-1 | TRBV7-2 | TRBD2 | CASSLVTSGHNEQFF | TGTGCCAGCAGCTTAGTAACTAGCGGGCACAATGAGCAGTTCTTC
- | TRBJ2-3 | TRBV7-2 | TRBD2 | CASSLGPSGASTDTQYF | TGTGCCAGCAGCTTAGGCCCCAGCGGGGCTAGCACAGATACGCAGTATTTT
- | TRBJ2-7 | TRBV10-3 | TRBD1 | CAIRATGGSYEQYF | TGTGCCATCAGGGCGACAGGGGGCTCCTACGAGCAGTACTTC
few | TRBJ2-1 | TRBV20-1 | - | CSAELGSHGQFF | TGCAGTGCTGAGCTGGGTAGTCACGGGCAGTTCTTC
- | TRBJ1-2 | TRBV19 | TRBD1 | CASNRQGGYGYTF | TGTGCCAGTAATCGACAGGGGGGCTATGGCTACACCTTC
many | TRBJ2-3 | TRBV6-2/TRBV6-3 | - | CASEGRLTDTQYF | TGTGCCAGCGAGGGGCGACTGACAGATACGCAGTATTTT
many | TRBJ2-7 | TRBV2 | TRBD1 | CASSEARGRPEQYF | TGTGCCAGCAGTGAGGCCAGGGGGCGACCCGAGCAGTACTTC
- | TRBJ1-5 | TRBV5-1 | TRBD1 | CASSWGPYRGGNQPQHF | TGCGCCAGCAGCTGGGGACCCTACAGGGGTGGTAATCAGCCCCAGCATTTT
- | TRBJ2-3 | TRBV6-6 | - | CASSYRAGASTDTQYF | TGTGCCAGCAGTTACCGAGCGGGCGCAAGCACAGATACGCAGTATTTT
medium-sized | TRBJ2-1 | TRBV12-3/TRBV12-4 | - | CASTVGTDEQFF | TGTGCCAGTACTGTGGGCACGGATGAGCAGTTCTTC
few | TRBJ1-2 | TRBV5-1 | - | CASSFGQSIYGYTF | TGCGCCAGCAGCTTCGGACAGTCAATCTATGGCTACACCTTC
- | TRBJ2-7 | TRBV29-1 | TRBD2 | CSAAGGAEQYF | TGCAGCGCCGCGGGGGGGGCGGAGCAGTACTTC
few | TRBJ1-1 | TRBV21-1 | - | CARRGGPEAFF | TGTGCCCGCCGTGGGGGACCTGAAGCTTTCTTT
- | TRBJ1-5 | TRBV10-2 | - | CASSERDGNQPQHF | TGCGCCAGCAGTGAACGGGACGGTAATCAGCCCCAGCATTTT
few | TRBJ2-1 | TRBV10-3 | TRBD2 | CAISESGLNEQFF | TGTGCCATCAGTGAGTCGGGACTAAATGAGCAGTTCTTC
few | TRBJ2-7 | TRBV7-9 | - | CASSLHSTTYEQYF | TGTGCCAGCAGCTTACATTCCACCACCTACGAGCAGTACTTC
- | TRBJ1-1 | TRBV7-3 | - | CASSSGMNTEAFF | TGTGCCAGCAGCTCCGGGATGAACACTGAAGCTTTCTTT
- | TRBJ2-6 | TRBV7-6 | TRBD1 | CASSRWTGKRSGANVLTF | TGTGCCAGCAGCCGCTGGACAGGGAAGAGGTCCGGGGCCAACGTCCTGACTTTC
- | TRBJ2-7 | TRBV7-8 | - | CASSTGGRDEQYF | TGTGCCAGCAGCACGGGCGGGCGGGACGAGCAGTACTTC
- | TRBJ1-1 | TRBV12-3/TRBV12-4 | - | CASSADRQPGWNTEAFF | TGTGCCAGCAGTGCCGACAGGCAGCCGGGATGGAACACTGAAGCTTTCTTT
- | TRBJ1-4 | TRBV7-8 | - | CASSNDRKKLFF | TGTGCCAGCAGCAACGACAGGAAAAAACTGTTTTTT
many | TRBJ1-5 | TRBV12-3/TRBV12-4 | TRBD1 | CASHRQGSESQPQHF | TGTGCCAGCCACAGACAGGGGTCGGAAAGTCAGCCCCAGCATTTT
- | TRBJ2-2 | TRBV20-1 | - | CSARGTGELFF | TGCAGTGCTAGAGGGACCGGGGAGCTGTTTTTT
- | TRBJ2-5 | TRBV19 | - | CASSAGPNEETQYF | TGTGCCAGTAGTGCCGGGCCAAACGAAGAGACCCAGTACTTC
- | TRBJ1-2 | TRBV29-1 | - | CSVQLGSFGYTF | TGCAGCGTACAACTGGGGAGTTTTGGCTACACCTTC
once | TRBJ1-5 | TRBV7-9 | TRBD1 | CASSLGAGQGLWSNQPQHF | TGTGCCAGCAGCTTAGGGGCGGGACAGGGGTTGTGGAGCAATCAGCCCCAGCATTTT
- | TRBJ2-3 | TRBV6-4 | - | CASSEGQDTDTQYF | TGTGCCAGCAGTGAAGGGCAGGACACAGATACGCAGTATTTT
few | TRBJ2-2 | TRBV6-6 | TRBD1 | CASSYSTGAGTGELFF | TGTGCCAGCAGTTACTCGACAGGGGCCGGCACCGGGGAGCTGTTTTTT
- | TRBJ1-5 | TRBV2 | - | CASSEAGVKQPQHF | TGTGCCAGCAGTGAAGCGGGGGTTAAGCAGCCCCAGCATTTT
- | TRBJ2-7 | TRBV3-1 | - | CASSQVTPPFGEQYF | TGTGCCAGCAGCCAAGTCACCCCCCCCTTCGGGGAGCAGTACTTC
- | TRBJ1-2 | TRBV29-1 | TRBD1 | CSGIQGTNYGYTF | TGCAGCGGGATACAGGGGACCAACTATGGCTACACCTTC
- | TRBJ1-2 | TRBV7-9 | - | CASSLGLNYGYTF | TGTGCCAGCAGCTTGGGACTGAACTATGGCTACACCTTC
- | TRBJ1-5 | TRBV5-1 | - | CASSLNGEGNQPQHF | TGCGCCAGCAGCTTGAACGGGGAAGGCAATCAGCCCCAGCATTTT